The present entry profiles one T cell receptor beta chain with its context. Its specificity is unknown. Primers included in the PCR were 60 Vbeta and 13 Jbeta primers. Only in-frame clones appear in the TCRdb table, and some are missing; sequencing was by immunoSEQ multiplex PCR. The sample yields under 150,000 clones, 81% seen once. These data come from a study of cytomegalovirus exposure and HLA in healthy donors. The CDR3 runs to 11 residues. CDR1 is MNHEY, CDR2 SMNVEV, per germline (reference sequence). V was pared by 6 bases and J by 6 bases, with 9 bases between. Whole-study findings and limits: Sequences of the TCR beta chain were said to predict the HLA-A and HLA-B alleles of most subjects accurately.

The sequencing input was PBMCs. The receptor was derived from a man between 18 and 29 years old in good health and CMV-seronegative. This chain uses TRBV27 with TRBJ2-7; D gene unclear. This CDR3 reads CASRKVGEQYF. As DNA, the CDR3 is TGTGCCAGCAGAAAAGTCGGCGAGCAGTACTTC.